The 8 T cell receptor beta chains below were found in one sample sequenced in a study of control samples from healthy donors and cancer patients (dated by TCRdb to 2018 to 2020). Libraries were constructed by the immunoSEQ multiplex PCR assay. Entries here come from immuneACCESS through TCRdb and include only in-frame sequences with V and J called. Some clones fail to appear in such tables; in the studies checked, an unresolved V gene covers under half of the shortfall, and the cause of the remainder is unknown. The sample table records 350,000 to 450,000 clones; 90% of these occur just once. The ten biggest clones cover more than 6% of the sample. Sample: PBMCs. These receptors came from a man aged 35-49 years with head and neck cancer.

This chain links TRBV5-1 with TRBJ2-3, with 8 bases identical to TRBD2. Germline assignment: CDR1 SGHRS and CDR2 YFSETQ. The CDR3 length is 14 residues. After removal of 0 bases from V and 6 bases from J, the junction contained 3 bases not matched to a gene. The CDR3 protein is CASSLELAGDTQYF. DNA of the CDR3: TGCGCCAGCAGCTTGGAGCTAGCGGGCGATACGCAGTATTTT.

CDR3 bases: TGTGCCTGGGGCCACAGGTTGGGAAGTAACTATGGCTACACCTTC. Residues: CAWGHRLGSNYGYTF. J is TRBJ1-2 and V is TRBV30; TRBD1 might be the D (5 bases). The V gene lost 5 bases and the J gene lost 1 base, with 17 bases spanning the gap. The CDR3 contains 15 residues. The germline V gene encodes CDR1 GTSNPN and CDR2 SVGIG (reference sequence).

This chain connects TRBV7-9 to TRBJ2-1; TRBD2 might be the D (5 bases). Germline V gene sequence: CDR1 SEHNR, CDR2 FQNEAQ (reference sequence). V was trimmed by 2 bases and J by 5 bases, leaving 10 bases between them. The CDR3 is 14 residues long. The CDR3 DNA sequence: TGTGCCAGCAGCTTAAGCGGTAGCGACAATGAGCAGTTCTTC. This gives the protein CASSLSGSDNEQFF.

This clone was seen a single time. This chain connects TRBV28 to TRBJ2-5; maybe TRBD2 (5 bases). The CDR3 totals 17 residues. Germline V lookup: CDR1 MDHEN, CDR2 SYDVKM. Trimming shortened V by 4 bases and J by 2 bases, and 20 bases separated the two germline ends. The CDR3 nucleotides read TGTGCCAGCAGTTCCCCAGAGGCGTTTAGAGGGCAAGAGACCCAGTACTTC. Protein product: CASSSPEAFRGQETQYF.

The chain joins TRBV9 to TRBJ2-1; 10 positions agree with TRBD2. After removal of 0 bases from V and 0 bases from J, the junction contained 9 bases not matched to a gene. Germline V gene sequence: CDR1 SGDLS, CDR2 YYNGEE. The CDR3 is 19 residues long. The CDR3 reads CASSVARGLARSSYNEQFF. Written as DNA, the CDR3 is TGTGCCAGCAGCGTAGCTCGGGGACTAGCGCGTAGCTCCTACAATGAGCAGTTCTTC.

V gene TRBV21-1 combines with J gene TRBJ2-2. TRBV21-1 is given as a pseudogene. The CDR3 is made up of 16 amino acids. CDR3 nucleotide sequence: TGTGCCAGCATTGGACCCTTCGACGCCTGCACCGGGGAGCTGTTTTTT. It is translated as CASIGPFDACTGELFF.

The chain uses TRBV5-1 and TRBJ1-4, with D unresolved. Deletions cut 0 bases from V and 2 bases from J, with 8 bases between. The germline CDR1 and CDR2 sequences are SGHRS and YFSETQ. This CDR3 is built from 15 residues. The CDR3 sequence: CASSLDDSTNEKLFF. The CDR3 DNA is TGCGCCAGCAGCTTGGATGATTCCACTAATGAAAAACTGTTTTTT. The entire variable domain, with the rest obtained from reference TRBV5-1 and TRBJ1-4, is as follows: KAGVTQTPRYLIKTRGQQVTLSCSPISGHRSVSWYQQTPGQGLQFLFEYFSETQRNKGNFPGRFSGRQFSNSRSEMNVSTLELGDSALYLCASSLDDSTNEKLFFGSGTQLSVL.

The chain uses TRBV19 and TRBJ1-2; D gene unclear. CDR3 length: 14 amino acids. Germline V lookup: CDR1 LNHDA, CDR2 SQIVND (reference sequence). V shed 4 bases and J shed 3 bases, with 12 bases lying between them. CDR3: CASSTRQTHYGYTF. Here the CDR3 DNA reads TGTGCCAGTAGTACGCGCCAGACCCACTATGGCTACACCTTC.